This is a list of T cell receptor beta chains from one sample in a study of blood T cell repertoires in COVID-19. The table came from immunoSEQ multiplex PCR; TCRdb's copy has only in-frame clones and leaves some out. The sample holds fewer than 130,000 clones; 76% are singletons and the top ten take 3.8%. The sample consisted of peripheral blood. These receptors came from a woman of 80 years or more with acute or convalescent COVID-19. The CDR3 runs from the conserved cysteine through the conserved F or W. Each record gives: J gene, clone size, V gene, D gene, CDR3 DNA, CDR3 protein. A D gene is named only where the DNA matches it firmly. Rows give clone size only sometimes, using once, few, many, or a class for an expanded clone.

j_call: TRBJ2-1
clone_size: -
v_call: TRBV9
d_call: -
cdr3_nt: TGTGCCAGCAGCCCCGATCGGAATGAGCAGTTCTTC
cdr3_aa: CASSPDRNEQFF

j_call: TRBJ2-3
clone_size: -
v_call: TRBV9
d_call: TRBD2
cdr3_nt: TGTGCCAGCAGCCCCGGGGCGGGAGGGCCTCCAGATACGCAGTATTTT
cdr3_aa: CASSPGAGGPPDTQYF

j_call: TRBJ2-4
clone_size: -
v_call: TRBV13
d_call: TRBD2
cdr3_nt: TGTGCCAGCAGCCCCGGACTAGCGGGAAACATTCAGTACTTC
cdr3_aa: CASSPGLAGNIQYF

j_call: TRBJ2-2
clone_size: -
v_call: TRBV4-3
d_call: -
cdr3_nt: TGCGCCAGCAGCCAACGACAGTCAAACACCGGGGAGCTGTTTTTT
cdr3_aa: CASSQRQSNTGELFF

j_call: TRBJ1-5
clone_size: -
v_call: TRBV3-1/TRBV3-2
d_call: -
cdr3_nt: TGTGCCAGCAGCCAATCCTCGGCGGGGAATCAGCCCCAGCATTTT
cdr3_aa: CASSQSSAGNQPQHF

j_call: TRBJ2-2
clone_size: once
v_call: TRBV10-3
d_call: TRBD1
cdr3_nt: TGTGCCATCAGTGAAAGGCAGGGGGTGGGATTAAACACCGGGGAGCTGTTTTTT
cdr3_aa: CAISERQGVGLNTGELFF

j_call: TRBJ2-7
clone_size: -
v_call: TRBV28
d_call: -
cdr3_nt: TGTGCCAGCAGCGGAGGGTTTCGCGAGCAGTACTTC
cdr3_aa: CASSGGFREQYF

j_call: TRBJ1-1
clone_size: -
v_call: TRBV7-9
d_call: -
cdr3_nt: TGTGCCAGCAGCTTAGGACAGCGATCTACTGAAGCTTTCTTT
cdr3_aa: CASSLGQRSTEAFF

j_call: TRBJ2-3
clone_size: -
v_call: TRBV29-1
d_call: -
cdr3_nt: TGCAGCGTTGAGCGGGACACAGATACGCAGTATTTT
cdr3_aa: CSVERDTDTQYF

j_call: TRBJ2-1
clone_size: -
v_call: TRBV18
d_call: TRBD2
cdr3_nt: TGTGCCAGCTCACCACCCCCGGGGGGGCCCTACAATGAGCAGTTCTTC
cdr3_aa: CASSPPPGGPYNEQFF

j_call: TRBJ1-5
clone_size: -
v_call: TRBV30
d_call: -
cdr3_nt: TGTGCCTGGGGGAGGCAGGGCCTTAGCAATCAGCCCCAGCATTTT
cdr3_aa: CAWGRQGLSNQPQHF

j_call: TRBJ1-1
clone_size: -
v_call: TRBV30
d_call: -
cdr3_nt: TGTGCCTGGAGTGTACGTGGTGGTCTATGGACTGAAGCTTTCTTT
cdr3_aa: CAWSVRGGLWTEAFF

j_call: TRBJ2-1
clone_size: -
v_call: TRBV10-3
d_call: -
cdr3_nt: TGTGCCATCACCCCCGACAGGAGTTACAATGAGCAGTTCTTC
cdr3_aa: CAITPDRSYNEQFF

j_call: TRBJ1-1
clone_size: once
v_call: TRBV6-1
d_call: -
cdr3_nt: TGTGCCAGCAGTGAACTAATAACCAGGGAGGACACTGAAGCTTTCTTT
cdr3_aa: CASSELITREDTEAFF

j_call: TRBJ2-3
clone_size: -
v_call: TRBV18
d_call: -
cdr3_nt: TGTGCCAGCTCACCCAGGGGAAGCAGGTTGGCAGATACGCAGTATTTT
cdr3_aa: CASSPRGSRLADTQYF

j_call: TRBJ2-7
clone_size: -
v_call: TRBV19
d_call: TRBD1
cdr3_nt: TGTGCCAGTAGTAATCCGGGACAGACCTACGAGCAGTACTTC
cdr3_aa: CASSNPGQTYEQYF

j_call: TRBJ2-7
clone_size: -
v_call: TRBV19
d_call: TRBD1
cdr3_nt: TGTGCCAGTAGTATCGGGACAGGCCCCTACGAGCAGTACTTC
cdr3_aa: CASSIGTGPYEQYF

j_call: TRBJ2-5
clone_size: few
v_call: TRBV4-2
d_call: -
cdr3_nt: TGTGCCAGCAGCCAAGATGTGACTCCGTACCAAGAGACCCAGTACTTC
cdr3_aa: CASSQDVTPYQETQYF

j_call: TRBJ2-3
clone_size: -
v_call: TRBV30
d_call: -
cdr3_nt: TGTGCCTGGAGTGTTGTTGGGCCTCCAGATACGCAGTATTTT
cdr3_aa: CAWSVVGPPDTQYF

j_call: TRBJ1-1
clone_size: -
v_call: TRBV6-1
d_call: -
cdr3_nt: TGTGCCAGCAGCTTAGGACAGCGAGAAGCTTTCTTT
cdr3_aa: CASSLGQREAFF

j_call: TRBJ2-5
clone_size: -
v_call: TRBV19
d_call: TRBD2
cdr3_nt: TGTGCCAGTAGTACTAGCGGGGGTGAGACCCAGTACTTC
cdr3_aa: CASSTSGGETQYF

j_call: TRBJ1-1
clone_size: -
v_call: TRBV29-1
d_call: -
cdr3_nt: TGCAGCGTTGAATGGGGGGGGGCCACTGAAGCTTTCTTT
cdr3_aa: CSVEWGGATEAFF

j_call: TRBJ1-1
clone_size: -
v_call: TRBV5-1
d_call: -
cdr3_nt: TGCGCCAGCAGCCCCAGGGTTTGGGGCACTGAAGCTTTCTTT
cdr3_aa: CASSPRVWGTEAFF

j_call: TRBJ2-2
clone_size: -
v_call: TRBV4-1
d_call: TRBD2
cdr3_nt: TGCGCCAGCAGCCAAGGCCCAGCTAGCGGGACTAACACCGGGGAGCTGTTTTTT
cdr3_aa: CASSQGPASGTNTGELFF

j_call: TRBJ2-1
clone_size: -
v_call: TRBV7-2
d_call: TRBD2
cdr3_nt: TGTGCCAGCAGCTTTAGACTAGCGGGAGGAGATGAGCAGTTCTTC
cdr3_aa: CASSFRLAGGDEQFF

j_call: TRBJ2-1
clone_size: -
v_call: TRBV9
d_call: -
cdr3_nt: TGTGCCAGCAGCGTAGGAGGGGGGAGCGGGGTAGGGGCCTACAATGAGCAGTTCTTC
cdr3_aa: CASSVGGGSGVGAYNEQFF

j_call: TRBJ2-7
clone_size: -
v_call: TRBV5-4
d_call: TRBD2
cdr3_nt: TGTGCCAGCAGCCGGGGGGGAAGCGGGGAACTCTACGAGCAGTACTTC
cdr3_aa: CASSRGGSGELYEQYF

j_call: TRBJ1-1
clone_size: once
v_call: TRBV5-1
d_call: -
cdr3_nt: TGCGCCAGCAGCTGGAGCTGGGACACTGAAGCTTTCTTT
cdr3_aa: CASSWSWDTEAFF

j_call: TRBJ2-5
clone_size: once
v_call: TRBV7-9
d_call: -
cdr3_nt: TGTGCCAGCACCACAGGGCTCCAAGAGACCCAGTACTTC
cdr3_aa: CASTTGLQETQYF

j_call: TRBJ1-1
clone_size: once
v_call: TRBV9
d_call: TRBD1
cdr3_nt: TGTGCCAGCAGCCCGGGACAGGGAATGAACACTGAAGCTTTCTTT
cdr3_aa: CASSPGQGMNTEAFF

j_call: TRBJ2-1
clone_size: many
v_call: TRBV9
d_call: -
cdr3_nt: TGTGCCAGCAGCGTAGAGGTATTCGGGGAGCAGTTCTTC
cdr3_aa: CASSVEVFGEQFF

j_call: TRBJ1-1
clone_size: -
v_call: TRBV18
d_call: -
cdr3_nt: TGTGCCAGCTCAGAATACAGGGTAAGGGGAAACACTGAAGCTTTCTTT
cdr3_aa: CASSEYRVRGNTEAFF

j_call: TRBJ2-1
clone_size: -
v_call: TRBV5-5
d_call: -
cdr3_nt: TGTGCCAGCAGCTTGCTAGGGGCGTACAATGAGCAGTTCTTC
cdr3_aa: CASSLLGAYNEQFF

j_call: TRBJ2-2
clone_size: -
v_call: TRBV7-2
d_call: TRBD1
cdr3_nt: TGTGCCAGCAGCCTAAGAGGACAGGGGTCCGGGGAGCTGTTTTTT
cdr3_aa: CASSLRGQGSGELFF

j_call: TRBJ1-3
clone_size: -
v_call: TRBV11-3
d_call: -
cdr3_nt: TGTGCCAGCAGCTTAGACAGGTTCTCTGGAAACACCATATATTTT
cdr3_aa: CASSLDRFSGNTIYF

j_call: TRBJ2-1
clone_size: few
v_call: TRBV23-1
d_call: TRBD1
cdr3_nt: TGCGCCAGCAGTCAAGAGCAGGGACAGGGGGCCTACAATGAGCAGTTCTTC
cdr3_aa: CASSQEQGQGAYNEQFF

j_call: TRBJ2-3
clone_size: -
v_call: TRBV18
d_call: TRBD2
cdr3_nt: TGTGCCAGCTCACCACCGGGGATGCGGGAGCGAGTCGGAGATACGCAGTATTTT
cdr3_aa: CASSPPGMRERVGDTQYF